The 9 T cell receptor beta chains in this list originate from one sample, sequenced in a study of T cell responses to AZD1222 COVID-19 vaccine (dated by TCRdb to about 2021). Library generation was performed with the immunoSEQ multiplex PCR assay. Drawn from immuneACCESS, this table holds only the in-frame rearrangements with V and J called that TCRdb kept. Clones are partly lost; checked studies trace under half to an unresolved V gene and leave the rest unexplained. This sample holds about 80,000 clones; approximately 90% were observed only once. 24% of the sample belongs to the ten largest clones. Interpreted using the paper, the time point label stands for: baseline before first vaccination. This specimen consisted of peripheral blood, obtained on day 0 of AZD1222 vaccination. These receptors all stem from an adult in good health.

This sequence joins TRBV27 and TRBJ2-1; D perhaps matches TRBD1 (6 bases). The CDR3 loop spans 12 amino acids. Deletions cut 5 bases from V and 7 bases from J, with 9 bases between. Per the germline V gene, CDR1 is MNHEY and CDR2 is SMNVEV (reference sequence). CDR3 residues: CASSQDSNEQFF. In DNA form, the CDR3 reads TGTGCCAGCAGTCAGGACAGTAATGAGCAGTTCTTC.

The chain recombines TRBV7-2 with TRBJ1-5; D is unclear. From germline, CDR1 is SGHTA and CDR2 FQGNSA. Between the trimmed V and J ends, which lost 7 bases and 7 bases, there was a span of 14 bases. The CDR3 is 13 amino acids. The CDR3, as DNA: TGTGCCAGCACTTCTGATGCCCTACAGCCCCAGCATTTT. Translated: CASTSDALQPQHF.

The chain is built from TRBV6-1 and TRBJ1-3; perhaps TRBD1 as D (5 bases). Germline V CDR1 and CDR2: MNHNS, SASEGT. V was clipped by 4 bases and J by 0 bases, with 13 bases between them. This CDR3 is built from 16 residues. CDR3 loop: CASSALRGSSGNTIYF. DNA for the CDR3: TGTGCCAGCAGTGCCTTACGGGGGAGCTCTGGAAACACCATATATTTT.

This chain links TRBV19 with TRBJ2-4; D is perhaps TRBD2 (6 bases). V lost 0 bases and J 9 bases, leaving 12 bases between the germline ends. The germline gives CDR1 LNHDA, CDR2 SQIVND (reference sequence). The CDR3 is made up of 14 amino acids. CDR3 sequence (DNA): TGTGCCAGTAGTATAGATGGGCAGGGAGGCATTCAGTACTTC. Amino acid sequence: CASSIDGQGGIQYF.

V and J are TRBV29-1 and TRBJ1-5, with D perhaps TRBD1 (6 bases). V dropped 4 bases and J dropped 7 bases, with 14 bases sitting between them. CDR1 and CDR2 (germline): SQVTM, ANQGSEA. This CDR3 has 13 residues. The CDR3 sequence is CSVAGAGDQPQHF. The DNA for the CDR3 is TGCAGCGTTGCGGGGGCAGGGGACCAGCCCCAGCATTTT.

The V gene is TRBV7-6, the J gene TRBJ2-1, with 13 positions matching TRBD2. This CDR3 has 16 residues. CDR1 is SGHVS and CDR2 is FNYEAQ in the germline V gene. V shed 5 bases, J shed 4 bases, and the junction held 5 bases outside the gene matches. The DNA for the CDR3 is TGTGCCAGCAGCCTCTGGACTAGCGGGAGTTACAATGAGCAGTTCTTC. As protein: CASSLWTSGSYNEQFF.

Remarks on this clone: Other DNA variants within this sample encode the same CDR3. This rearrangement joins TRBV6-5 to TRBJ1-5; tentatively, D is TRBD1 (5 bases). Looked up from germline, CDR1 is MNHEY and CDR2 is SVGAGI. The CDR3 runs 13 residues. Trimming cost V 4 bases and J 1 base, with 5 bases left between them. CDR3 coding DNA: TGTGCCAGCAGTTGGGGGAGCAATCAGCCCCAGCATTTT. Translated: CASSWGSNQPQHF.

The chain links TRBV25-1 to TRBJ2-7; 7 positions agree with TRBD2. Looked up from germline, CDR1 is MGHDK and CDR2 is SYGVNS. Unmatched junction bases numbered 2, after V lost 10 bases and J lost 2 bases. CDR3 length: 11 amino acids. The CDR3 DNA reads TGTGCCACCGGGACTACCTACGAGCAGTACTTC. This gives the protein CATGTTYEQYF.

This clone was seen a single time. The chain joins TRBV7-9 to TRBJ1-4; 7 bases map to TRBD1. The CDR3 extends over 16 amino acids. Germline V gene lookup returns CDR1 SEHNR and CDR2 FQNEAQ (reference sequence). Trimming took 5 bases from V and 4 from J; bases not matched to a gene: 10. CDR3 sequence reads: CASSRTTGTVNEKLFF. CDR3 DNA: TGTGCCAGCAGCAGGACCACCGGGACAGTTAATGAAAAACTGTTTTTT.